This TCR beta chain came from a study of beta chain features in type 1 diabetes. In regard to this clone: Its matching antigen is unknown.

Germline CDR1 SGHTA, CDR2 FQGNSA. This CDR3 is built from 13 residues. V gave up 5 bases and J gave up 7 bases, with 15 bases separating them. Study-wide points: Reduced insertions and increased deletions marked VDJ junctions in type 1 diabetes patients.

The investigators reverse transcribed all of the isolated RNA, so they sequenced expressed TCRB transcripts. Clones were sequenced by immunoSEQ multiplex PCR, and TCRdb holds only the in-frame ones, with some missing. The repertoire holds around 430,000 clones, with 30% as singletons. It was via CD45RO/CCR7/CD25/CD127/CD95/CD27 that CD4+ naive, central memory, regulatory and stem cell-like memory cells were sorted. This TCR derives from a man aged 18 to 30 in good health. The sample was naive CD4+ T cells from blood. The gene calls are TRBV7-2 and TRBJ2-7; the D gene is possibly TRBD1 (7 bases). CDR3 sequence (DNA): TGTGCCAGCAGCCCGGCGGCAGGGGGGGAGCAGTACTTC. Residues: CASSPAAGGEQYF.